This TCR beta chain was documented in a study of blood T cell repertoires in COVID-19. About the study: Whether acute or convalescent, the COVID-19 samples came from the United States, Italy and Spain.

Worth noting for this clone: Other nucleotide sequences in the sample specify the same CDR3.

How the authors handled the data: Estimation of nucleated cell counts was performed using reference gene primer amplification. Only in-frame clones appear in the TCRdb table, and some are missing; sequencing was by immunoSEQ multiplex PCR. The V and J calls and clone size were taken over from that table, and D and trimming were inferred from the DNA. The sample consists of about 55,000 clones, over 70% of them appearing once. Germline loops: CDR1 MNHEY, CDR2 SMNVEV (reference sequence). V dropped 6 bases and J dropped 2 bases, with 19 bases sitting between them. The CDR3 runs 16 residues. This TCR was sampled from a woman between 65 and 79 years old with acute or convalescent COVID-19. Source material: peripheral blood. The chain uses TRBV27 and TRBJ1-2; tentative D call: TRBD1 (5 bases). CDR3 sequence (DNA): TGTGCCAGCAGCTTCCGGGGGACTGACCTAAACTATGGCTACACCTTC. This translates into CASSFRGTDLNYGYTF.